This T cell receptor (beta chain) stems from a study of T cell responses to AZD1222 COVID-19 vaccine. Study-wide background: Investigators merged groups given second doses at roughly 4 or roughly 12 weeks. Study results and limitations: Just a handful of AZD1222 recipients tested seropositive at baseline.

The table came from immunoSEQ multiplex PCR; TCRdb's copy has only in-frame clones and leaves some out. In the table there are around 120,000 clones, over 75% of which are singletons. This clone showed up just a few times. Its antigen is not identified. The length of the CDR3 is 14 residues. Germline lookup yields CDR1 GTSNPN and CDR2 SVGIG (reference sequence). Trimming took 0 bases from V and 7 from J, leaving 10 bases between them. The sample consisted of peripheral blood, taken on day 0 of AZD1222 vaccination. The chain joins TRBV30 to TRBJ1-6; perhaps TRBD1 as D (6 bases). The receptor was derived from an adult in good health. CDR3 DNA sequence: TGTGCCTGGAGTGTACACAGGGAAAATTCACCCCTCCACTTT. It is translated as CAWSVHRENSPLHF.